This T cell receptor (beta chain) was sequenced during a study of cytomegalovirus exposure and HLA in healthy donors. The study ran its PCR with 60 Vbeta and 13 Jbeta primers. Clones were sequenced by immunoSEQ multiplex PCR, and TCRdb holds only the in-frame ones, with some missing. The sample lists 150,000 to 200,000 clones; 9.5% were seen once. The clonotype comes from a woman aged 30 to 39 in good health and CMV-seropositive. Sequencing was performed on PBMCs.

The CDR3 region is CASRLAAGYEQYF. The CDR3 DNA reads as TGTGCCAGCAGATTAGCGGCGGGCTACGAGCAGTACTTC. This chain uses TRBV27 with TRBJ2-7, with D maybe TRBD2 (6 bases). Germline assignment: CDR1 MNHEY and CDR2 SMNVEV (reference sequence). The CDR3 is 13 amino acids. Trimming removed 6 bases at V and 3 bases at J, with 12 bases between.